This T cell receptor beta chain is drawn from a study of cytomegalovirus exposure and HLA in healthy donors. Trimming stripped 2 bases from V and 1 base from J, with 11 bases between. Germline CDR1 reads MNHNS; CDR2 reads SASEGT. The CDR3 consists of 15 residues. Regarding the study as a whole: Cytomegalovirus status, reportedly, was diagnosed with high specificity and sensitivity by the classifier.

Primers included in the PCR were 60 Vbeta and 13 Jbeta primers. Assay used: immunoSEQ multiplex PCR; TCRdb lists only in-frame clones, some missing. Among some 70,000 clones, 65% to 70% were seen once, and the ten largest hold roughly 15%. As regards this clone: Its cognate antigen is unknown.

The V and J genes are TRBV6-1 and TRBJ2-5, with D possibly being TRBD2 (5 bases). The sequenced material came from PBMCs. The source of this sequence is a male donor in good health and CMV-seropositive. The CDR3 protein is CASSEWQEVQETQYF. Here the CDR3 DNA reads TGTGCCAGCAGTGAATGGCAGGAGGTCCAAGAGACCCAGTACTTC.